The 27 T cell receptor beta chains reported below all come from one sample, sequenced in a study of read filtering for tumor transcriptome and immune sequencing. Molecular barcoded adaptors covering alpha/delta and beta/gamma chains were used on 400 ng RNA. Each CDR3 protein is one row after TCRdb ran MiXCR on the reads. This table has 120,000 or so distinct CDR3 sequences, approximately 12% appearing once. Input material: a population of CD138-negative cells sorted from bone marrow. These TCRs come from a donor aged 40 or over with multiple myeloma.

This clonotype was seen at least ten times. The chain couples TRBV5-6 to TRBJ2-2; D not resolved. The CDR3 is 13 amino acids. With 4 bases removed from V and 4 bases from J, the gap between germline ends came to 8 bases. CDR1 is SGHDT, CDR2 YYEEEE, per germline. DNA of the CDR3: TGTGCCAGCAGCCGTATATCCACCGGGGAGCTGTTTTTT. Its translation: CASSRISTGELFF.

This clonotype was seen repeatedly, ten times or more. The CDR3 DNA is TGTGCCTGGAGTGTACCGGCAGAAACTAACTATGGCTACACCTTC. It translates to CAWSVPAETNYGYTF. The gene calls are TRBV30 and TRBJ1-2; D gene ambiguous. Trimming left V 0 bases short and J 0 bases short, with 11 bases between. The CDR3 runs to 15 residues. The germline V gene encodes CDR1 GTSNPN and CDR2 SVGIG (reference sequence).

This clonotype appeared many times. The chain has TRBV12-3 or TRBV12-4 and TRBJ2-5; 9 bases agree with TRBD2. J was trimmed by 5 bases and V by 5 bases; bases with no gene match: 9. The CDR3 has 15 amino acids. CDR3 region: CASSRRTSETETQYF. The CDR3 nucleotides are TGTGCCAGCAGTCGAAGGACTAGCGAAACGGAGACCCAGTACTTC.

This clonotype showed up many times. The chain is built from TRBV3-1 and TRBJ2-1; 9 nucleotides match TRBD2. The CDR3 is 15 amino acids. Germline V CDR1 and CDR2: LGHDT, YNNKEL (reference sequence). Trimming removed 1 base from V and 3 bases from J; junction bases left unmatched: 1. CDR3 in amino acids: CASSQGAGGYNEQFF. For the CDR3, the DNA is TGTGCCAGCAGCCAAGGAGCGGGGGGCTACAATGAGCAGTTCTTC.

This clonotype occurred many times. V gene TRBV12-3 or TRBV12-4 combines with J gene TRBJ2-3, with 10 bases that match TRBD2. V was clipped by 3 bases and J by 1 base; unmatched bases: 13. The CDR3 extends over 19 amino acids. DNA of the CDR3: TGTGCCAGCAGTTTTTCCAGCGGGGGGGATATTTTCGGCACAGATACGCAGTATTTT. This gives the protein CASSFSSGGDIFGTDTQYF.

This clonotype has a count of ten or more. V gene TRBV3-1 combines with J gene TRBJ2-1, with 9 bases that match TRBD2. With V trimmed by 7 bases and J by 1 base, 2 bases remained unmatched. The CDR3 runs to 14 residues. Looked up from germline, CDR1 is LGHDT and CDR2 is YNNKEL (reference sequence). Here the CDR3 reads CASKRGASYNEQFF. The CDR3 coding sequence is TGTGCCAGCAAGCGGGGGGCTTCCTACAATGAGCAGTTCTTC.

This rearrangement joins TRBV7-2 to TRBJ2-5; possibly TRBD1 for D (6 bases). Trimming took 1 base from V and 4 from J, leaving 10 bases between them. Germline V gene data show CDR1 as SGHTA and CDR2 as FQGNSA. This CDR3 spans 14 amino acids. The CDR3 sequence: CASSLVGQGETQYF. DNA for the CDR3: TGTGCCAGCAGCTTAGTGGGACAAGGAGAGACCCAGTACTTC.

At least ten counts were recorded for this clonotype. The V call is TRBV6-2 or TRBV6-3, the J call TRBJ2-1; maybe TRBD1 (6 bases). Germline-derived CDR1 and CDR2 are MNHEY and SVGEGT. This CDR3 spans 13 amino acids. V was cut by 5 bases and J by 6 bases, with 11 bases left in between. The CDR3 sequence is CASSPQGPNEQFF. The CDR3 bases are TGTGCCAGCAGTCCACAGGGCCCCAATGAGCAGTTCTTC.

This clonotype was counted at least ten times. The chain joins TRBV20-1 to TRBJ2-1, with D possibly being TRBD1 or TRBD2 (5 bases each). There are 12 residues in the CDR3. Germline V lookup: CDR1 DFQATT, CDR2 SNEGSKA (reference sequence). Trimming removed 6 bases at V and 2 bases at J, with 8 bases between. CDR3 bases: TGCAGTGCCGAGGGGACCTACAATGAGCAGTTCTTC. Its translation: CSAEGTYNEQFF.

Points on this clonotype: The junction and the germline gene differ at one end; a read error may be behind it. J is TRBJ1-2 and V is TRBV5-1; perhaps TRBD1 as D (5 bases). This CDR3 comprises 16 residues. CDR1 SGHRS and CDR2 YFSETQ come from the germline V gene. CDR3 in amino acids: CASSLELGGTVGGYTF. Here the CDR3 DNA reads TGTGCCAGCAGCTTGGAACTGGGGGGTACTGTCGGTGGCTACACCTTC.

This clonotype was observed a handful of times. The chain combines TRBV21-1 with TRBJ2-2; whether TRBD1, the table's D call, matches the DNA was not checked. TRBV21-1 is listed as a pseudogene. CDR3 size: 14 residues. For the CDR3, the DNA is TGTGCCAGCAGCACTATACTAGGGGCCGGGGAGCTGTTTTTT. It is translated as CASSTILGAGELFF.

This clonotype was detected many times. A clone one base away is much larger, so this may be a read error. The V gene is TRBV6-1, the J gene TRBJ2-4; the match to TRBD2 covers 11 bases. This CDR3 spans 16 amino acids. CDR1 and CDR2 from the germline V gene are MNHNS and SASEGT. This CDR3 is CASSDSSGGAENTQYF. As DNA, the CDR3 is TGTGCCAGCAGTGATAGTAGCGGGGGGGCGGAAAACACTCAGTACTTC.

This clonotype was observed at least ten times. The rearrangement links TRBV6-6 to TRBJ2-5; D is possibly TRBD1 (5 bases). Trimming stripped 2 bases from V and 6 bases from J, with 19 bases between. CDR1 MNHNY and CDR2 SVGAGI come from the germline V gene (reference sequence). The CDR3 runs to 16 residues. CDR3 sequence (DNA): TGTGCCAGCAGTTACGAAGGGGCCATTAGGTGGAAGACCCAGTACTTC. Translated, it gives CASSYEGAIRWKTQYF.

This clonotype came up many times. The chain links TRBV10-3 to TRBJ1-1, with a tentative D call TRBD1 (6 bases). Trimming shortened V by 1 base and J by 1 base, and 10 bases separated the two germline ends. Per the germline V gene, CDR1 is ENHRY and CDR2 is SYGVKD. CDR3 length: 15 residues. CDR3 sequence (DNA): TGTGCCATCAGTGAGTTATTGACAGGGAACACTGAAGCTTTCTTT. This translates into CAISELLTGNTEAFF.

About this clonotype: The junction does not match germline at one end; this may be a read error. The V call is TRBV25-1, the J call TRBJ2-1; 8 nucleotides agree with TRBD2. This CDR3 region has 17 residues. The germline gives CDR1 MGHDK, CDR2 SYGVNS. The CDR3 DNA reads TGTGCCAACAGTGAATATGCCCGGGGCGGGAGGTACAATGGGCAGTTCTTC. Translation gives CANSEYARGGRYNGQFF.

This clonotype was counted many times. This sequence joins TRBV5-1 and TRBJ2-1; 8 nucleotides align to TRBD2. The CDR3 runs 15 residues. CDR1 SGHRS and CDR2 YFSETQ come from the germline V gene. With V trimmed by 0 bases and J by 7 bases, 6 bases remained unmatched. The DNA of the CDR3 is TGCGCCAGCAGCTTGGAGGCGGGAGGTTGGAATGAGCAGTTCTTC. Its translation: CASSLEAGGWNEQFF. The whole variable domain, filled in from reference TRBV5-1 and TRBJ2-1, reads KAGVTQTPRYLIKTRGQQVTLSCSPISGHRSVSWYQQTPGQGLQFLFEYFSETQRNKGNFPGRFSGRQFSNSRSEMNVSTLELGDSALYLCASSLEAGGWNEQFFGPGTRLTVL.

This clonotype came up a few times. It may be a read error: a sequence one base away is much more abundant. The chain recombines TRBV12-3 or TRBV12-4 with TRBJ2-5, with TRBD1 matching 10 bases. The trim removed 3 bases at V and 8 bases at J, leaving 6 bases unmatched. The CDR3 consists of 14 residues. This chain's CDR3 is CASSLTGGRDTQYF. In DNA, the CDR3 is TGTGCCAGCAGTTTGACAGGGGGCCGAGATACCCAGTACTTC.

This clonotype was observed a few times. The rearrangement links TRBV5-1 to TRBJ2-3; 10 bases fit TRBD2. Germline values: CDR1 SGHRS, CDR2 YFSETQ. This CDR3 comprises 16 residues. V was clipped by 1 base and J by 6 bases; unmatched bases: 8. The CDR3 DNA reads TGCGCCAGCAGCTTGAAAGCAGAGCGGGGGGGCGATACGCAGTATTTT. Its translation: CASSLKAERGGDTQYF.

The sample holds many counts of this clonotype. The gene calls are TRBV12-3 or TRBV12-4 and TRBJ1-1, with D possibly being TRBD1 (5 bases). CDR3 length equals 13 residues. Trimming pared 3 bases from V and 4 bases from J, leaving 9 bases between. The CDR3 is CASSFQGTTEAFF. Here the CDR3 DNA reads TGTGCCAGCAGTTTCCAGGGTACCACTGAAGCTTTCTTT.

This clonotype was seen many times. The DNA of the CDR3 is TGTGCCAGTAGTCCGACGGACTACCCTCCCTACAATGAGCAGTTCTTC. This gives the protein CASSPTDYPPYNEQFF. The J gene is TRBJ2-1, the V gene TRBV19; tentatively, D is TRBD2 (6 bases). CDR3 length equals 16 residues. Trimming cost V 5 bases and J 2 bases, with 16 bases left between them. Germline V gene data show CDR1 as LNHDA and CDR2 as SQIVND (reference sequence).

On this clonotype itself: One end of the junction varies from germline; a read error may be responsible. The CDR3 protein is CSVETGTDTRCF. DNA for the CDR3: TGCAGCGTAGAAACAGGAACAGATACGCGGTGTTTT. The V and J genes are TRBV29-1 and TRBJ2-3; tentatively, D is TRBD1 (5 bases). This CDR3 has 12 residues. Germline V CDR1 and CDR2: SQVTM, ANQGSEA.

This clonotype came up many times. This chain links TRBV9 with TRBJ2-3, with TRBD2 matching 9 bases. The V gene end was trimmed by 3 bases and the J gene end by 5 bases; junction bases not matched to a gene: 7. CDR3 length: 15 amino acids. Germline loops: CDR1 SGDLS, CDR2 YYNGEE. CDR3 protein: CASSAFSGREDTQYF. In DNA, the CDR3 is TGTGCCAGCAGCGCCTTTAGCGGGAGAGAAGATACGCAGTATTTT.

This clonotype has just one count. One junction end disagrees with the germline gene, perhaps due to a read error. This chain uses TRBV7-9 with TRBJ2-3; 9 bases align to TRBD2. Germline assignment: CDR1 SEHNR and CDR2 FQNEAQ (reference sequence). The CDR3 is made up of 16 amino acids. Here the CDR3 DNA reads TGTGCCAGCAGCCCATTACTAGCGGGTAGCAAAGATACGCCGTATTTT. Protein: CASSPLLAGSKDTPYF.

This clonotype was picked up many times. This chain links TRBV20-1 with TRBJ2-1, with D tentatively TRBD2 (5 bases). CDR3 length: 13 residues. CDR1 and CDR2 from the germline V gene are DFQATT and SNEGSKA (reference sequence). V was clipped by 3 bases and J by 4 bases, with 10 bases between them. CDR3 nucleotides: TGCAGTGCTAGCCGCGGAGGATACAATGAGCAGTTCTTC. Amino acid sequence: CSASRGGYNEQFF.

This clonotype has ten or more counts. This chain connects TRBV25-1 to TRBJ2-3; D is undetermined. The CDR3 runs 13 residues. With 8 bases removed from V and 8 bases from J, the gap between germline ends came to 17 bases. CDR1 is MGHDK, CDR2 SYGVNS, per germline. The CDR3 sequence: CASETWGPSTQYF. CDR3 sequence (DNA): TGTGCCAGCGAAACTTGGGGTCCAAGTACGCAGTATTTT. The variable domain in full, with the rest retrieved from reference TRBV25-1 and TRBJ2-3, is EADIYQTPRYLVIGTGKKITLECSQTMGHDKMYWYQQDPGMELHLIHYSYGVNSTEKGDLSSESTVSRIRTEHFPLTLESARPSHTSQYLCASETWGPSTQYFGPGTRLTVL.

This clonotype was observed many times. This sequence joins TRBV20-1 and TRBJ1-6; tentatively, D is TRBD1 (5 bases). In germline, CDR1 is DFQATT, CDR2 SNEGSKA (reference sequence). This CDR3 has 14 amino acids. The germline V and J ends were trimmed by 5 bases and 10 bases, with 18 bases remaining between them. CDR3 bases: TGCAGTGCTTCCGTCACCCCGACAGACTCACCCCTCCACTTT. Protein product: CSASVTPTDSPLHF.

The table lists this clonotype with many counts. The chain couples TRBV3-1 to TRBJ2-7; D gene unclear. Per the germline V gene, CDR1 is LGHDT and CDR2 is YNNKEL (reference sequence). V lost 0 bases to trimming and J lost 3 bases, with 12 bases between them. The CDR3 consists of 15 residues. The CDR3 loop reads CASSQDRSPIYEQYF. The CDR3 bases are TGTGCCAGCAGCCAAGATCGGTCTCCGATCTACGAGCAGTACTTC.